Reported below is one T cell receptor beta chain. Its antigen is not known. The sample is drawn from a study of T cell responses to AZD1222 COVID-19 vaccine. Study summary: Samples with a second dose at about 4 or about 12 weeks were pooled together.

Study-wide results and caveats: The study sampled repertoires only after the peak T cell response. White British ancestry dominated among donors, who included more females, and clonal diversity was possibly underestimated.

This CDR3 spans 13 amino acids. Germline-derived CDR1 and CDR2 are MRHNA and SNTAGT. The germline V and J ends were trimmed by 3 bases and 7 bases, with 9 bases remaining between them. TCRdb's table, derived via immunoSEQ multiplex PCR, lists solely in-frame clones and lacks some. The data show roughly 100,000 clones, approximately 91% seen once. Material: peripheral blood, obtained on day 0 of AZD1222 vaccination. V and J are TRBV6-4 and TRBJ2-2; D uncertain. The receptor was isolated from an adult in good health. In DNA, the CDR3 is TGTGCCAGCAGTGAATCCGGTCTCGGGGAGCTGTTTTTT. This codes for CASSESGLGELFF.